The clone carrying this T cell receptor beta chain was observed a handful of times. This sample stems from a study of cytomegalovirus exposure and HLA in healthy donors. CDR3 length equals 15 residues. Germline CDR1 ENHRY, CDR2 SYGVKD. With 4 bases removed from V and 3 bases from J, the gap between germline ends came to 15 bases. With 60 Vbeta and 13 Jbeta primers, the PCR was carried out. Profiling relied on immunoSEQ multiplex PCR, and the TCRdb table lists in-frame clones only, not all of them. The repertoire holds about 160,000 clones, with around four fifths as singletons. The specimen was PBMCs. The chain combines TRBV10-3 with TRBJ1-2; TRBD1 is a possible D gene (5 bases). The TCR comes from a female donor in good health and CMV-seronegative. Here the CDR3 DNA reads TGTGCCATCAGTGTGGGGCCGGCGGATGACTATGGCTACACCTTC. Its protein product is CAISVGPADDYGYTF.